This TCR beta chain was identified during a study of shared clonotypes between healthy human individuals. Study results and caveats: Sharing across four donors was highest in naive CD4 (around 5%) and lowest in memory CD8 (roughly 0.4%). It was only blood that was sampled, and tissue repertoires likely differ.

All donors were Caucasian adults living in Nashville, Tennessee. Authors' processing steps: Sequence data from immunoSEQ were junction-only and lacked quality scores; consequently, filtering differed. Sequencing was performed with immunoSEQ multiplex PCR; in TCRdb, only in-frame clones are kept and a portion is missing. That table supplies the V and J calls and clone size; D and trimming were determined from the DNA. The data hold about 990,000 clones, with 70% to 80% observed a single time. As concerns this clone: Antigen: not known.

Specimen: memory CD4+ T cells from PBMCs. Sample subset: CD45RA-negative fraction. This receptor was taken from a man aged 18 to 30 in good health. Some clones in this sample may be carry-over from other donors' samples.

CDR3 region: CASSSIQGAQDTEAFF. In DNA, the CDR3 is TGTGCCAGCAGTTCGATACAGGGGGCGCAGGACACTGAAGCTTTCTTT. The rearrangement links TRBV6-5 to TRBJ1-1; 9 bases are shared with TRBD1. CDR1 and CDR2 from the germline V gene are MNHEY and SVGAGI. V trimming: 4 bases; J trimming: 3 bases; junction bases outside the gene matches: 9. The CDR3 is made up of 16 amino acids.